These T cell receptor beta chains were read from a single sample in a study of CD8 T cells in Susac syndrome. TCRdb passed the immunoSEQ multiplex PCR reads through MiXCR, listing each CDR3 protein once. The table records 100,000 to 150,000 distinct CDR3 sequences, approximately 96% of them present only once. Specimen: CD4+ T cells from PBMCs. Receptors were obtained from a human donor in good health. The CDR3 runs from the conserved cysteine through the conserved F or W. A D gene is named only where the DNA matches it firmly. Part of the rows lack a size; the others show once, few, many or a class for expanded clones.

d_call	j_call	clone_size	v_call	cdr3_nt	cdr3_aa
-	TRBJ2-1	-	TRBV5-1	TGCGCCAGCACCTTCCCGAACGACAATGAGCAGTTCTTC	CASTFPNDNEQFF
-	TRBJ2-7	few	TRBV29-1	TGCAGCGTTGAAGATCGGCAGGACGGATCGATTTTGAAGCAGTACTTC	CSVEDRQDGSILKQYF
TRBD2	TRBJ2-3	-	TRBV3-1	TGTGCCAGCAGCCAAGTAAAAGCGGGAGGCACAGATACGCAGTATTTT	CASSQVKAGGTDTQYF
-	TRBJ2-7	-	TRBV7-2	TGTGCCAGCAGCTTAGAGAGGCGCCACGAGCAGTACTTC	CASSLERRHEQYF
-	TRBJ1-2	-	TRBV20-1	TGCAGTGCTACGCTACGTAGTTCGAGTGGCTACACCTTC	CSATLRSSSGYTF
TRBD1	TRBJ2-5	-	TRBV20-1	TGCAGTGCTAGAGAGCCGGGACAGGCGCTTCAAGAGACCCAGTACTTC	CSAREPGQALQETQYF
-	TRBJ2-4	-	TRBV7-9	TGTGCCAGCAGCTTAGGTGCTCGAGGAACGAAAGCCAAAAACATTCAGTACTTC	CASSLGARGTKAKNIQYF
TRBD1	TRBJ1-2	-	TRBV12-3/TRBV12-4	TGTGCCAGCAGTGCCGGGACAGGGTCGGGCTACACCTTC	CASSAGTGSGYTF
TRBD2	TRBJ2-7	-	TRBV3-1	TGTGCCAGCAGCCAAGGACTAGGGAGGGCCTACGAGCAGTACTTC	CASSQGLGRAYEQYF
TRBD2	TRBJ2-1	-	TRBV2	TGTGCCAGCAATAGCGGGGTGTACAATGAGCAGTTCTTC	CASNSGVYNEQFF
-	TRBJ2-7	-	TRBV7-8	TGTGCCAGCAGCTTACGGTCAGGACCCTACGAGCAGTACTTC	CASSLRSGPYEQYF
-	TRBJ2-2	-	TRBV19	TGTGCCAGTCGCCGGGGGCCGAACACCGGGGAGCTGTTTTTT	CASRRGPNTGELFF
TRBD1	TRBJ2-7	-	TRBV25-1	TGTGCCAGCAGTCGATTCGGGACAGGTGACAACTACGAGCAGTACTTC	CASSRFGTGDNYEQYF
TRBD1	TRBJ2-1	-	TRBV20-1	TGCAGTGCTGAAGGGACAGGGGGCGATGAGCAGTTCTTC	CSAEGTGGDEQFF
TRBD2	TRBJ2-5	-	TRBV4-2	TGTGCCAGCAAATCCAGTAGCGGGCAAGAGACCCAGTACTTC	CASKSSSGQETQYF
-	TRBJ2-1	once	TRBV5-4	TGTGCCAGCAGCCCCAATAGCAATGAGCAGTTCTTC	CASSPNSNEQFF
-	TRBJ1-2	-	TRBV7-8	TGTGCCAGCAGCTTAGAGGCCAGGTACTATGGCTACACCTTC	CASSLEARYYGYTF
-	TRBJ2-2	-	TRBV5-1	TGCGCCAGCACCTTAGCAGGATCGAACACCGGGGAGCTGTTTTTT	CASTLAGSNTGELFF
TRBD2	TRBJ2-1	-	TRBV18	TGTGCCAGCTCATCAATAGCGGGAGCCATCTACAATGAGCAGTTCTTC	CASSSIAGAIYNEQFF
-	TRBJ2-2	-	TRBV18	TGTGCCAGCTCCCTCCCCAACAGAGGAAACACCGGGGAGCTGTTTTTT	CASSLPNRGNTGELFF
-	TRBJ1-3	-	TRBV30	TGTGCCTCCGGGGGGCCGGCCCTATCGGGAAACACCATATATTTT	CASGGPALSGNTIYF
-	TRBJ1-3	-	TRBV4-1	TGCGCCAGCAGCCAAGAGGCGACAGTCGGAAACACCATATATTTT	CASSQEATVGNTIYF
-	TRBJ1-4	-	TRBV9	TGTGCCAGCAGCCCCGAGGTGGAAAAACTGTTTTTT	CASSPEVEKLFF
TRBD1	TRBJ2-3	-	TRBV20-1	TGCAGTGCTAGAGCCTTATCGCCGGGACAGGGAGCAGATACGCAGTATTTT	CSARALSPGQGADTQYF
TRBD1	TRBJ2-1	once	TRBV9	TGTGCCAGCAGCGCCCCCTTTGGGACAGGGGCCTACAATGAGCAGTTCTTC	CASSAPFGTGAYNEQFF
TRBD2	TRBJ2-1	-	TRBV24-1	TGTGCCACCAGTGACTCGGGGACTAGCGGACCCTACAATGAGCAGTTCTTC	CATSDSGTSGPYNEQFF
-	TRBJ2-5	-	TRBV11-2	TGTGCCAGCAGCTTAGGAGCGGGTGGGGGAAAGACCCAGTACTTC	CASSLGAGGGKTQYF
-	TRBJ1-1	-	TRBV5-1	TGCGCCAGCAGCCAGGGTCACACTGAAGCTTTCTTT	CASSQGHTEAFF
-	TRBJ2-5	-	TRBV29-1	TGCAGCGTTGCAACCCGGGAGACCCAGTACTTC	CSVATRETQYF
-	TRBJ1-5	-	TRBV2	TGTGCCAGCAGGGGGCCTTATGAAAGCAATCAGCCCCAGCATTTT	CASRGPYESNQPQHF
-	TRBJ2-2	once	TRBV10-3	TGTGCCATCAGTGACTCTCTTAAGTACGGGTTTCGGACGAGGACCGGGGAGCTGTTTTTT	CAISDSLKYGFRTRTGELFF
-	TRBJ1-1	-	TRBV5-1	TGCGCCAGCAGCGCATCGTTGAGGGCTGAAGCTTTCTTT	CASSASLRAEAFF
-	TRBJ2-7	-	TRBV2	TGTGCCAGCAGTGAAAAGGGCTACGAGCAGTACTTC	CASSEKGYEQYF
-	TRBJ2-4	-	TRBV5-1	TGCGCCAGCAGCTTGGAAGAGGGTAGCAAAAACATTCAGTACTTC	CASSLEEGSKNIQYF
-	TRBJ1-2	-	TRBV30	TGTGCCTGGAGCCGGGACGGAACAACGTTCGGCTACACCTTC	CAWSRDGTTFGYTF
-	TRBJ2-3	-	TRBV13	TGTGCCAGCAGCTTAGGCCTAAGGGGTACGCAGTATTTT	CASSLGLRGTQYF
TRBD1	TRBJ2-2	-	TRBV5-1	TGCGCCAGCAGCCTAGACAGGGCCGCGAACACCGGGGAGCTGTTTTTT	CASSLDRAANTGELFF
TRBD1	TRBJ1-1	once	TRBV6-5	TGTGCCAGCACCACGGGACAGGGGAACACTGAAGCTTTCTTT	CASTTGQGNTEAFF
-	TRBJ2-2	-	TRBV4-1	TGCGCCAGCAGCCAGAGTAGCACCGGGGAGCTGTTTTTT	CASSQSSTGELFF
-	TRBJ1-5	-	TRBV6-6	TGTGCCAGCAGTAACGGGGAGGGCCATCAGCCCCAGCATTTT	CASSNGEGHQPQHF
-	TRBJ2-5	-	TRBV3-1	TGTGCCAGCAGCCACAGAGGGGGGGGAGAGACCCAGTACTTC	CASSHRGGGETQYF
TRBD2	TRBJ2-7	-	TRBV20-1	TGCAGTGCTAGAGGTGGGGGAGGGCCTGACGAGCAGTACTTC	CSARGGGGPDEQYF
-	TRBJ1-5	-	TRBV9	TGTGCCAGCAGCCCGGACCTCAATCAGCCCCAGCATTTT	CASSPDLNQPQHF
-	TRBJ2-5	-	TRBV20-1	TGCAGTGCCAGAGCGGAGACCCAGTACTTC	CSARAETQYF
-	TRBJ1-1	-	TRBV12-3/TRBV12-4	TGTGCCAGCAGTTTTGGGGGGAACACTGAAGCTTTCTTT	CASSFGGNTEAFF
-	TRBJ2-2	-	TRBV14	TGTGCCAGCAGCCAACAACTAGTCCCCGGGGAGCTGTTTTTT	CASSQQLVPGELFF
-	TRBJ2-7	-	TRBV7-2	TGTGCCAGCAGCTTCGACGTGGGGTCCTACGAGCAGTACTTC	CASSFDVGSYEQYF
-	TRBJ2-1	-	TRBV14	TGTGCCAGCAGCCAAGATATCGTCTGGGGTACCTACAATGAGCAGTTCTTC	CASSQDIVWGTYNEQFF
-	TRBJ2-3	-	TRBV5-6	TGTGCCAGCAGTCGCTGGGGGAAGACAGATACGCAGTATTTT	CASSRWGKTDTQYF
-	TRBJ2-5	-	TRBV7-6	TGTGCCAGCAGCTCCCAACAGGGTAGGGCAGTAGAGACCCAGTACTTC	CASSSQQGRAVETQYF
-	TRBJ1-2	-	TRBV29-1	TGCAGCGTTGACAGAGAAGGCTACACCTTC	CSVDREGYTF
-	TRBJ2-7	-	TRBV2	TGTGCCAGCAGTATTTCCGAGCAGTACTTC	CASSISEQYF